These 11 T cell receptor beta chains share one sample of origin, sequenced in a study of T-cell memory formation after mild COVID-19. TCRdb itself ran the 5' RACE reads through MiXCR, one entry per CDR3 protein. This sample has fewer than 15,000 distinct CDR3 sequences, with about 11% found just once. Material: PBMCs or a T cell subset sorted from them (not recorded which). These receptors came from an adult woman who had mild COVID-19 (a few samples of this study predate the infection). Cell type and time point are not known.

This clonotype was detected ten times or more. The chain uses TRBV5-1 and TRBJ2-1; perhaps D is TRBD1 or TRBD2 (5 bases each). The CDR3 is 15 residues long. The V end was cut by 5 bases, the J end by 7 bases, with 19 bases between. Germline values: CDR1 SGHRS, CDR2 YFSETQ. The CDR3 DNA is TGCGCCAGCAGGACTCCGGGGCGAGGGGTGAATGAGCAGTTCTTC. Translating gives CASRTPGRGVNEQFF.

This clonotype was recorded at least ten times. The chain employs TRBV7-9 and TRBJ2-5; 12 positions agree with TRBD2. The V gene's germline CDR1 is SEHNR and CDR2 FQNEAQ (reference sequence). Trimming cost V 4 bases and J 2 bases; bases outside gene matches: 2. The CDR3 is 15 residues long. In nucleotides, the CDR3 is TGTGCCAGCAGCTACGGACTAGCGGGACAAGAGACCCAGTACTTC. This gives the protein CASSYGLAGQETQYF.

This clonotype came up many times. The J gene is TRBJ2-1, the V gene TRBV7-6, with 8 bases aligning to TRBD1. CDR1 and CDR2 from the germline V gene are SGHVS and FNYEAQ. V shed 4 bases and J 5 bases; nucleotides not matched to a gene: 10. This CDR3 is built from 16 residues. The CDR3 sequence is CASSSLTGGSNNEQFF. CDR3 in DNA: TGTGCCAGCAGCTCGTTAACAGGGGGGTCGAACAATGAGCAGTTCTTC.

This clonotype showed up many times. The V and J genes are TRBV20-1 and TRBJ2-1; TRBD2 matches at 8 bases. V dropped 0 bases and J dropped 7; count of bases not matched to a gene: 11. Germline-derived CDR1 and CDR2 are DFQATT and SNEGSKA (reference sequence). This CDR3 region has 16 residues. CDR3 protein: CSAREPGTSITNEQFF. For the CDR3, the DNA is TGCAGTGCTAGAGAACCCGGGACTAGTATTACAAATGAGCAGTTCTTC.

About this clonotype itself: A junction boundary mismatches the germline segment, possibly from a read error. V is TRBV27 and J is TRBJ2-7; D remains ambiguous. The germline V gene has CDR1 MNHEY and CDR2 SMNVEV (reference sequence). The CDR3 totals 17 residues. The CDR3 reads CASSLSSGRPSSYEQYF. The DNA of the CDR3 is TGTGCCAGCAGTCTATCTTCCGGACGCCCGAGCTCCTACGAGCAGTACTTC.

The chain couples TRBV12-3 or TRBV12-4 to TRBJ1-1; D gene ambiguous. V was shortened by 3 bases and J by 4 bases, with 12 bases between the two germline ends. The CDR3 consists of 14 residues. Here the CDR3 DNA reads TGTGCCAGCAGTTTTGTCACCGGGTCCACTGAAGCTTTCTTT. This translates into CASSFVTGSTEAFF.

This clonotype showed up many times. The chain recombines TRBV15 with TRBJ1-5; the D gene is possibly TRBD1 (5 bases). Germline assignment: CDR1 LNHNV and CDR2 YYDKDF (reference sequence). Trimming pared 0 bases from V and 4 bases from J, leaving 7 bases between. This CDR3 contains 14 residues. The CDR3 loop is CATSRDRVNQPQHF. Written as DNA, the CDR3 is TGTGCCACCAGCAGAGACAGGGTAAATCAGCCCCAGCATTTT.

This clonotype was counted many times. V gene TRBV5-1 combines with J gene TRBJ2-7; 7 nucleotides align to TRBD2. The ends lost 0 bases at V and 0 bases at J; junction bases unmatched: 3. The germline V gene has CDR1 SGHRS and CDR2 YFSETQ. The CDR3 is made up of 15 amino acids. The chain's CDR3 is CASSLEPGGSYEQYF. The DNA of the CDR3 is TGCGCCAGCAGCTTGGAGCCGGGAGGCTCCTACGAGCAGTACTTC.

This clonotype occurred many times. The CDR3 nucleotides read TGTGCCAGCAGCGTGTATAAAAGGACAGGCTTTAATGAGCAGTTCTTC. Protein product: CASSVYKRTGFNEQFF. V usage is TRBV9 and J usage is TRBJ2-1; 7 bases match TRBD1. This CDR3 contains 16 residues. CDR1 and CDR2 (germline): SGDLS, YYNGEE. Trimming cost V 2 bases and J 7 bases; bases outside gene matches: 12.

This clonotype appeared many times. The rearrangement joins TRBV6-5 to TRBJ2-5; 7 positions agree with TRBD2. The CDR3 consists of 12 residues. CDR1 is MNHEY, CDR2 SVGAGI, per germline. J lost 5 bases, V lost 6 bases, and 3 bases had no gene match. The CDR3 DNA follows: TGTGCCAGCAGCCCCGGGGGGGAGACCCAGTACTTC. It codes for CASSPGGETQYF.

This clonotype was detected ten times or more. CDR3 bases: TGCGCCAGCAGCGGAAGACAGAGCGGCTACACCTTC. Residues: CASSGRQSGYTF. This chain uses TRBV5-1 with TRBJ1-2; perhaps TRBD1 as D (5 bases). This CDR3 comprises 12 residues. V was pared by 4 bases and J by 8 bases, with 12 bases between. CDR1 is SGHRS and CDR2 is YFSETQ in the germline V gene.